The rows below give T cell receptor beta chains drawn from one sample of a study of T cells after posttransplantation cyclophosphamide. TCRdb keeps only in-frame clones here, not all; method: immunoSEQ multiplex PCR. This table holds roughly 20,000 clones, nearly 99% found once. The sequenced material came from naive CD8+ T cells sorted from PBMCs. The receptors stem from a man aged 35-49 years in good health, CMV-negative, and a related stem cell transplant donor. The conserved cysteine and the conserved F or W are not part of the CDR3 here. The D gene is left open where the match is weak.

j_gene,v_gene,d_gene,CDR3aa
TRBJ1-1,TRBV30,-,AWSSGTPEAF
TRBJ1-4,TRBV6-1,-,ASSDRGLTEKLF
TRBJ2-5,TRBV28,TRBD1,ASSLFGTAQETQY
-,TRBV28,-,ASSSVSSGYYEQY
TRBJ2-1,TRBV28,-,ASRPSEYSYNEQF
TRBJ1-1,TRBV28,TRBD1,ASSSGTVMNTEAF
TRBJ1-5,TRBV28,-,ASSRGFNQPQH
TRBJ2-5,TRBV9,TRBD1,ASSVSPGQGWEETQY
TRBJ2-7,TRBV30,-,ASDNQGDYEQY
TRBJ1-2,TRBV14,TRBD1,ASSQGPLRRDRASH
TRBJ2-7,TRBV5-6,TRBD2,ASSLVAGASSYEQY
TRBJ1-4,TRBV27,-,ASSPSRHAATNEKLF
TRBJ2-4,TRBV4-2,TRBD2,ASSQLPPSGQNIQY
TRBJ2-7,TRBV9,-,ASSVGLGGPYEQY
TRBJ2-1,TRBV7-3,-,ASSLGLLNEQF
TRBJ2-1,TRBV5-1,TRBD2,ASSLGGREGFNEQF
TRBJ2-2,TRBV4-1,-,ASSLLEGTGELF
TRBJ1-2,TRBV7-3,TRBD1,ASSLSGTGEEYGYT
TRBJ1-2,TRBV30,-,AWSVGGPMEGYT
TRBJ2-1,TRBV11-2,TRBD1,ASSLIGGLENGQF
TRBJ1-1,TRBV28,TRBD1,ASSLGGQGDTEAF
TRBJ1-2,TRBV27,-,ASSLYPPPAGPGGYT
TRBJ2-7,TRBV5-6,-,ASSPGRGEQY
TRBJ2-7,TRBV4-2,-,ASRGSSYEQY
TRBJ2-2,TRBV29-1,-,SVEDAGKNTGELF
TRBJ2-7,TRBV6-5,-,ASSYGRTYEQY
TRBJ2-2,TRBV27,-,ASSLSYGGELF
TRBJ1-4,TRBV6-1,-,ASRGLGITNEKLF
TRBJ2-1,TRBV4-1,TRBD2,ASSQVAGENNEQF
TRBJ2-5,TRBV7-9,-,ASSLFRVAETQY
TRBJ2-7,TRBV27,TRBD2,ASSHSGSPYEQY
TRBJ1-1,TRBV4-1,-,ASSQGQGWPNTEAF
TRBJ2-7,TRBV28,-,ASSWGANEQY
TRBJ2-1,TRBV28,-,ASSVSGEQF
TRBJ1-5,TRBV6-1,TRBD1,ASSDWTGNQPQH
TRBJ2-1,TRBV13,-,ASSLVAGPLSSYNEQF
TRBJ2-7,TRBV27,TRBD1,ASNSGTAAYEQY
TRBJ2-7,TRBV27,TRBD2,ASSLSSGRVLYEQY
TRBJ2-1,TRBV27,-,ASSWAGDIEEGQF
TRBJ2-1,TRBV4-1,TRBD2,ASSQVTSGRPYNEQF
TRBJ2-2,TRBV18,TRBD2,ASLGLAGGPKTGELF
TRBJ2-1,TRBV4-1,TRBD2,ASSQEREINNEQF
TRBJ2-1,TRBV7-2,TRBD2,ASSFGTSGYNEQF
TRBJ2-7,TRBV27,TRBD1,ASSRDPGGNYEQY
TRBJ1-2,TRBV19,-,ASSIDGRVTYGYT
TRBJ2-2,TRBV2,TRBD2,ASSAGTSGTTGELF
TRBJ2-2,TRBV11-2,TRBD2,ASSSHQTSGSNTGELF
TRBJ2-7,TRBV11-2,-,ASSLESHYEQY
TRBJ2-7,TRBV7-9,-,ASSLVQTGPLNWAYEQY
TRBJ1-1,TRBV6-1,-,ASSEEGGSNTEAF
TRBJ2-7,TRBV29-1,TRBD2,SVRAGATYEQY
TRBJ2-5,TRBV10-1,TRBD1,ASSPDRGIVETQY
TRBJ2-7,TRBV9,TRBD1,ASSVEATGSYEQY
TRBJ2-1,TRBV30,-,AWSVGSSYNEQF